A single sample is the source of the 23 T cell receptor beta chains below, sequenced in a study of blood T cell repertoires in COVID-19. Only in-frame clones appear in the TCRdb table, and some are missing; sequencing was by immunoSEQ multiplex PCR. The sample holds about 140,000 clones; 84% are singletons and the top ten take 3% to 4.5%. The specimen sequenced was peripheral blood. The receptor source for this set is a woman aged 55-70 years with acute or convalescent COVID-19.

J is TRBJ2-1 and V is TRBV3-1 (or the pseudogene TRBV3-2), with 7 bases fitting TRBD2. Trimming cost V 0 bases and J 10 bases; bases outside gene matches: 15. Germline CDR1 reads LGHDT; CDR2 reads YNNKEL (reference sequence). This CDR3 comprises 17 residues. The CDR3 spells CASSQDFSGTTFWEQFF. DNA for the CDR3: TGTGCCAGCAGCCAAGACTTCAGCGGGACCACGTTTTGGGAGCAGTTCTTC.

This chain connects TRBV7-9 to TRBJ1-1, with D uncertain. Germline V gene lookup returns CDR1 SEHNR and CDR2 FQNEAQ (reference sequence). The CDR3 sequence is 17 residues long. V lost 1 base and J lost 1, with 16 bases in between. CDR3 bases: TGTGCCAGCAGCTTAGGCCGGGGTTCAGGCAGGAACACTGAAGCTTTCTTT. It encodes CASSLGRGSGRNTEAFF. The full variable domain, in which reference TRBV7-9 and TRBJ1-1 provide the parts outside the CDR3, is DTGVSQNPRHKITKRGQNVTFRCDPISEHNRLYWYRQTLGQGPEFLTYFQNEAQLEKSRLLSDRFSAERPKGSFSTLEIQRTEQGDSAMYLCASSLGRGSGRNTEAFFGQGTRLTVV.

This chain joins TRBV9 and TRBJ2-3, with D possibly being TRBD2 (5 bases). Germline V gives CDR1 SGDLS, CDR2 YYNGEE. The CDR3 covers 16 residues. V shed 4 bases and J shed 5 bases, with 20 bases lying between them. The CDR3 sequence: CASSLQWKSEVDTQYF. The CDR3 DNA reads as TGTGCCAGCAGCTTACAGTGGAAATCGGAGGTAGATACGCAGTATTTT.

This rearrangement joins TRBV9 to TRBJ2-7; D gene uncertain. The V gene lost 1 base and the J gene lost 4 bases, with 9 bases spanning the gap. Germline V gene sequence: CDR1 SGDLS, CDR2 YYNGEE. This CDR3 is 13 amino acids long. DNA of the CDR3: TGTGCCAGCAGCGTACGAGTTGGTTACGAGCAGTACTTC. This translates into CASSVRVGYEQYF.

This clone was observed many times. The rearrangement joins TRBV7-2 to TRBJ1-1; D is possibly TRBD1 (5 bases). The length of the CDR3 is 16 residues. Trimming shortened V by 4 bases and J by 1 base, and 16 bases separated the two germline ends. Germline lookup yields CDR1 SGHTA and CDR2 FQGNSA. The DNA of the CDR3 is TGTGCCAGCAGCTGGGGGGTAGGACTGAGGAACACTGAAGCTTTCTTT. Amino acids: CASSWGVGLRNTEAFF. The entire variable domain, with the rest obtained from reference TRBV7-2 and TRBJ1-1, is as follows: GAGVSQSPSNKVTEKGKDVELRCDPISGHTALYWYRQSLGQGLEFLIYFQGNSAPDKSGLPSDRFSAERTGGSVSTLTIQRTQQEDSAVYLCASSWGVGLRNTEAFFGQGTRLTVV.

CDR3 in DNA: TGTGCCAGCAGCTCCCAGCTCCCAACTAGCGGGAGAACAGATACGCAGTATTTT. Amino acids: CASSSQLPTSGRTDTQYF. This chain connects TRBV5-4 to TRBJ2-3, with 11 positions matching TRBD2. Germline V gene lookup returns CDR1 SGHNT and CDR2 YYREEE (reference sequence). Unmatched junction bases numbered 12, after V lost 3 bases and J lost 3 bases. This CDR3 spans 18 amino acids.

The V call is TRBV19, the J call TRBJ2-1, with TRBD2 matching over 9 bases. Germline loops: CDR1 LNHDA, CDR2 SQIVND (reference sequence). The CDR3 consists of 16 residues. The ends lost 4 bases at V and 8 bases at J; junction bases unmatched: 12. CDR3 in DNA: TGTGCCAGTAGTAGGGTAGCGGGGGACCCGTGGGATGAGCAGTTCTTC. Residues: CASSRVAGDPWDEQFF.

There are a few counts of this clone. The rearrangement links TRBV28 to TRBJ2-7; 9 bases are a match to TRBD1. In germline, CDR1 is MDHEN, CDR2 SYDVKM. The CDR3 runs 13 residues. With 8 bases clipped from V and 2 bases from J, the junction kept 4 bases outside the gene matches. The CDR3 region is CASEGQGTYEQYF. The CDR3 DNA reads as TGTGCCAGCGAAGGACAGGGGACCTACGAGCAGTACTTC.

The rearrangement links TRBV28 to TRBJ2-7, with 7 bases lining up with TRBD2. Germline V CDR1 and CDR2: MDHEN, SYDVKM. Trimming took 1 base from V and 3 from J; bases not matched to a gene: 3. The CDR3 length is 14 residues. As DNA, the CDR3 is TGTGCCAGCAGTTTATTGCCTAGCGGCTACGAGCAGTACTTC. Its translation: CASSLLPSGYEQYF.

V usage is TRBV4-3 and J usage is TRBJ2-2; weak D call: TRBD1 (8 bases). From germline, CDR1 is LGHNA and CDR2 YSLEER. CDR3 length: 16 amino acids. Trimming stripped 3 bases from V and 3 bases from J, with 14 bases between. For the CDR3, the DNA is TGCGCCAGCAGCCAGGGGGGGGACAGGTACACCGGGGAGCTGTTTTTT. It specifies CASSQGGDRYTGELFF.

The chain combines TRBV3-1 (or the pseudogene TRBV3-2) with TRBJ2-1, with a tentative D call TRBD1 (6 bases). Trimming left V 2 bases short and J 3 bases short, with 14 bases between. The CDR3 length is 16 residues. Germline-derived CDR1 and CDR2 are LGHDT and YNNKEL (reference sequence). The CDR3 loop reads CASSQIWAGVYNEQFF. Here the CDR3 DNA reads TGTGCCAGCAGCCAAATTTGGGCAGGGGTCTACAATGAGCAGTTCTTC.

This chain links TRBV20-1 with TRBJ2-1; 8 positions match TRBD2. Per the germline V gene, CDR1 is DFQATT and CDR2 is SNEGSKA (reference sequence). The CDR3 covers 13 residues. Trimming took 3 bases from V and 7 from J; bases not matched to a gene: 5. As DNA, the CDR3 is TGCAGTGCTAGTCGTGCTAGCGGGAATGAGCAGTTCTTC. It codes for CSASRASGNEQFF.

This clone was counted a few times. The chain combines TRBV19 with TRBJ1-5; no clear D. The CDR3 contains 18 residues. Germline lookup yields CDR1 LNHDA and CDR2 SQIVND (reference sequence). The germline V and J ends were trimmed by 5 bases and 3 bases, with 23 bases remaining between them. Here the CDR3 DNA reads TGTGCCAGTAGTCGGCGTCCTGGTGACTCCCTCAACAATCAGCCCCAGCATTTT. It yields the protein CASSRRPGDSLNNQPQHF.

V is TRBV5-4 and J is TRBJ1-4, with D maybe TRBD1 (5 bases). Between the trimmed V and J ends, which lost 2 bases and 5 bases, there was a span of 10 bases. The CDR3 extends over 14 amino acids. Germline V gene sequence: CDR1 SGHNT, CDR2 YYREEE (reference sequence). CDR3 protein: CASSLGAGNEKLFF. The DNA of the CDR3 is TGTGCCAGCAGCTTAGGGGCGGGGAATGAAAAACTGTTTTTT.

The rearrangement links TRBV7-8 to TRBJ2-7; no clear D gene. CDR3 length: 13 residues. The germline gives CDR1 SGHVS, CDR2 FQNEAQ. Trimming took 4 bases from V and 6 from J, leaving 13 bases between them. This chain's CDR3 is CASSSVTGGEQYF. The CDR3 DNA reads as TGTGCCAGCAGCTCCGTCACGGGTGGCGAGCAGTACTTC.

The chain joins TRBV6-6 to TRBJ1-2; 12 positions agree with TRBD1. Germline CDR1 is MNHNY and CDR2 is SVGAGI (reference sequence). This CDR3 spans 18 amino acids. After removal of 5 bases from V and 2 bases from J, the junction contained 12 bases not matched to a gene. CDR3 in amino acids: CASSRLAGTGGANYGYTF. Written as DNA, the CDR3 is TGTGCCAGCAGTCGGCTTGCCGGGACAGGGGGCGCGAACTATGGCTACACCTTC.

CDR3 sequence: CASSEDRARQFF. CDR3 coding DNA: TGTGCCAGCAGTGAAGACAGGGCCAGGCAGTTCTTC. V is TRBV6-1 and J is TRBJ2-1; the D gene is possibly TRBD1 (6 bases). Germline values: CDR1 MNHNS, CDR2 SASEGT. V shed 1 base and J shed 12 bases, with 10 bases lying between them. This CDR3 region has 12 residues.

This clone was picked up a small number of times. The chain couples TRBV18 to TRBJ2-7; 11 nucleotides line up with TRBD2. CDR3 length equals 15 residues. Germline V lookup: CDR1 KGHSH, CDR2 LQKENI. V shed 5 bases and J 4 bases; nucleotides not matched to a gene: 7. The CDR3 DNA reads as TGTGCCAGCTCATACAGACTAGCGGGAACTTACGAGCAGTACTTC. Translating it yields CASSYRLAGTYEQYF.

The gene calls are TRBV6-1 and TRBJ1-5, with 9 bases lining up with TRBD1. Trimming cost V 1 base and J 7 bases; bases outside gene matches: 2. Germline V gives CDR1 MNHNS, CDR2 SASEGT. This CDR3 comprises 14 residues. CDR3 residues: CASSEGQGGQPQHF. Written as DNA, the CDR3 is TGTGCCAGCAGTGAAGGACAGGGGGGGCAGCCCCAGCATTTT.

The J gene is TRBJ2-2, the V gene TRBV19, with D possibly being TRBD1 (6 bases). CDR3 size: 14 residues. Trimming took 3 bases from V and 4 from J, leaving 9 bases between them. The germline gives CDR1 LNHDA, CDR2 SQIVND (reference sequence). The CDR3 DNA is TGTGCCAGTAGTATCGGGACACCCACCGGGGAGCTGTTTTTT. Its protein product is CASSIGTPTGELFF. Drawing the rest from reference TRBV19 and TRBJ2-2, the complete variable domain is DGGITQSPKYLFRKEGQNVTLSCEQNLNHDAMYWYRQDPGQGLRLIYYSQIVNDFQKGDIAEGYSVSREKKESFPLTVTSAQKNPTAFYLCASSIGTPTGELFFGEGSRLTVL.

The chain couples TRBV2 to TRBJ2-5; maybe TRBD2 (6 bases). Trimming took off 4 bases at V and 6 bases at J, with 12 bases between the two ends. The CDR3 length is 13 residues. Germline V CDR1 and CDR2: SNHLY, FYNNEI. CDR3: CASSVLGGKTQYF. As DNA, the CDR3 is TGTGCCAGCAGTGTGTTGGGGGGAAAGACCCAGTACTTC.

The chain joins TRBV28 to TRBJ2-7; D uncertain. Germline CDR1 reads MDHEN; CDR2 reads SYDVKM. V was clipped by 4 bases and J by 3 bases, with 7 bases between them. There are 12 residues in the CDR3. CDR3 DNA sequence: TGTGCCAGCAGTTCACCGGGCTACGAGCAGTACTTC. Translating gives CASSSPGYEQYF. The full variable domain, with the rest looked up from reference TRBV28 and TRBJ2-7, is DVKVTQSSRYLVKRTGEKVFLECVQDMDHENMFWYRQDPGLGLRLIYFSYDVKMKEKGDIPEGYSVSREKKERFSLILESASTNQTSMYLCASSSPGYEQYFGPGTRLTVT.

The chain combines TRBV18 with TRBJ1-3; D may be TRBD1 (5 bases). This CDR3 is 14 amino acids long. V shed 3 bases and J shed 0 bases, with 6 bases lying between them. The germline CDR1 and CDR2 sequences are KGHSH and LQKENI. CDR3 nucleotide sequence: TGTGCCAGCTCACCGGGGCTCTCTGGAAACACCATATATTTT. Protein: CASSPGLSGNTIYF.